The T cell receptor (beta chain) under discussion was sequenced for a study of Graves' ophthalmopathy and Graves' hyperthyroidism. This CDR3 is built from 16 residues. The V gene end was trimmed by 7 bases and the J gene end by 4 bases; junction bases not matched to a gene: 4. Germline-derived CDR1 and CDR2 are MDHEN and SYDVKM. The authors amplified TCR beta CDR3 regions from RNA transcripts. An opening RT-PCR round employed HTBI primers and preceded a second-round multiplex PCR. One entry per CDR3 protein, called by TCRdb with MiXCR from the multiplex PCR reads. The table shows around 1,000,000 distinct CDR3 sequences, with 36% occurring only once.

This chain connects TRBV28 to TRBJ2-2; TRBD2 agrees at 15 bases. Sequencing used peripheral blood or thyroid tissue (not recorded which). This receptor was obtained from an adult man with Graves' hyperthyroidism. The CDR3 region has the DNA TGTGCCAGCACGGGACTAGCGGGAGGTATCACCGGGGAGCTGTTTTTT. Its translation is CASTGLAGGITGELFF.